This paragraph reports one T cell receptor (beta chain). Germline CDR1 is MGHRA and CDR2 is YSYEKL. This CDR3 region has 15 residues. V lost 0 bases to trimming and J lost 6 bases, with 14 bases between them. This entry belongs to a study of long-term antiretroviral therapy in people with HIV. It was version v3.0 of the immunoSEQ assay that was run at survey level. Clones were read by immunoSEQ multiplex PCR, and TCRdb kept only the in-frame ones, dropping some. The sample consists of 25,000 or so clones, around four fifths of them appearing once. Sequences were derived from unsorted PBMCs, sampled 1.5 years before starting antiretroviral therapy. This chain links TRBV4-1 with TRBJ1-1, with unresolved D. This TCR derives from a man aged 18 to 35 with HIV. The CDR3 loop reads CASSQDLIRGSEAFF. Here the CDR3 DNA reads TGCGCCAGCAGCCAAGATTTGATCCGAGGGTCTGAAGCTTTCTTT.